The T cell receptor (beta chain) under discussion was sequenced for a study of blood T cell repertoires in COVID-19. In the study overall: Collection of acute and convalescent COVID-19 samples took place in the United States, Italy and Spain.

From germline, CDR1 is SEHNR and CDR2 FQNEAQ (reference sequence). CDR3 length: 10 amino acids. The V end lost 9 bases, the J end lost 12 bases, and 15 bases lay between the germline ends. Original processing notes: Amplification of reference gene primers provided the estimated nucleated cell counts. Here immunoSEQ multiplex PCR was the method, and the copy in TCRdb shows in-frame clones only, minus some. V and J calls and clone size come straight from that table; D and trimming were deduced from the DNA. The profile shows 150,000 or so clones, about 88% of them singletons. Recruits, aged about 18 to 90 years, lived in 24 US areas. Cohort allocation depended upon clinical history that participants reported.

Input material: PBMCs or T cells enriched from blood (not recorded which). V and J are TRBV7-9 and TRBJ2-7, with D perhaps TRBD2 (6 bases). The receptor was derived from a human donor with acute COVID-19. The donor label of this sample is uncertain. In DNA, the CDR3 is TGTGCCAGGCGGGACCCCGGGTTGTACTTC. Residues: CARRDPGLYF. Together with reference TRBV7-9 and TRBJ2-7, the CDR3 gives the full variable domain: DTGVSQNPRHKITKRGQNVTFRCDPISEHNRLYWYRQTLGQGPEFLTYFQNEAQLEKSRLLSDRFSAERPKGSFSTLEIQRTEQGDSAMYLCARRDPGLYFGPGTRLTVT.